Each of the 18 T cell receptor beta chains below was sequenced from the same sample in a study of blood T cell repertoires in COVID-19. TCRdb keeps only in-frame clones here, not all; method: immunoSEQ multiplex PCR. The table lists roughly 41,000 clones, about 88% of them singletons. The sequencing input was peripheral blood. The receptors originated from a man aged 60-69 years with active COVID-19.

CDR3 protein: CASSVTTSLTNEQFF. Written as DNA, the CDR3 is TGTGCCAGTAGTGTGACAACTAGTTTGACCAATGAGCAGTTCTTC. The chain combines TRBV19 with TRBJ2-1; D is perhaps TRBD2 (5 bases). There are 15 residues in the CDR3. The germline V gene has CDR1 LNHDA and CDR2 SQIVND (reference sequence). V gave up 5 bases and J gave up 6 bases, with 17 bases separating them.

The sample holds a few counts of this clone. The CDR3 loop reads CASSSTVNQPQHF. The DNA for the CDR3 is TGTGCCAGCAGCTCGACAGTCAATCAGCCCCAGCATTTT. This chain joins TRBV7-2 and TRBJ1-5, with a tentative D call TRBD1 (5 bases). The CDR3 loop spans 13 amino acids. Germline V CDR1 and CDR2: SGHTA, FQGNSA. Deletions cut 4 bases from V and 3 bases from J, with 7 bases between.

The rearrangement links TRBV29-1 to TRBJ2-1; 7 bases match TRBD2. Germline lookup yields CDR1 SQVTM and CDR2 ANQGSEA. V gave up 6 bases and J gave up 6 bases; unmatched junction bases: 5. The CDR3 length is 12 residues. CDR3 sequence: CSVFRLANEQFF. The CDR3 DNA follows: TGCAGCGTCTTTAGACTAGCCAATGAGCAGTTCTTC.

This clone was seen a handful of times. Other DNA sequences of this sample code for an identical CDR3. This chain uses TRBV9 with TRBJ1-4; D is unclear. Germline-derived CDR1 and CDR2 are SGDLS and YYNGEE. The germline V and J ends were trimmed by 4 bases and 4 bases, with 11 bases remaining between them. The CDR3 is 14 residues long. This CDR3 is CASSPGGFNEKLFF. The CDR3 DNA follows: TGTGCCAGCAGCCCGGGAGGTTTTAATGAAAAACTGTTTTTT.

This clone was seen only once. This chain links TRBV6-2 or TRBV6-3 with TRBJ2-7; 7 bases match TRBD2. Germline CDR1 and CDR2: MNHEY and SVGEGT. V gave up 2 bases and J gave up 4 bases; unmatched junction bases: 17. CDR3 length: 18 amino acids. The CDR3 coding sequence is TGTGCCAGCAGTTACCCTCTGGGGAGCGGGACGGTGACATACGAGCAGTACTTC. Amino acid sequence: CASSYPLGSGTVTYEQYF.

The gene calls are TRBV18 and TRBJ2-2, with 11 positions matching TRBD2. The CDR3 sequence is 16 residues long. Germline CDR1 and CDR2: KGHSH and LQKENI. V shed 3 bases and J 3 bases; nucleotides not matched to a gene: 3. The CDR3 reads CASSPALAGDTGELFF. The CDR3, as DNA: TGTGCCAGCTCACCTGCACTAGCGGGAGACACCGGGGAGCTGTTTTTT.

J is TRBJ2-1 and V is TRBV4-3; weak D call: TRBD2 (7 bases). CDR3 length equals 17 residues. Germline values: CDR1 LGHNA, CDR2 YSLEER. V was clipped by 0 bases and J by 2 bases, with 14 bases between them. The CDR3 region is CASSQDMAGATYNEQFF. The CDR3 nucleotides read TGCGCCAGCAGCCAAGATATGGCGGGGGCTACCTACAATGAGCAGTTCTTC.

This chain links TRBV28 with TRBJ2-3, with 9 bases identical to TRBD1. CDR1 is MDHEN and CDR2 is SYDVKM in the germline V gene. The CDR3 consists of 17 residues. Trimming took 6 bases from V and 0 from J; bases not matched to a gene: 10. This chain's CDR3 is CASSPTLGQGSTDTQYF. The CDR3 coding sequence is TGTGCCAGCAGCCCGACCCTTGGACAGGGGAGCACAGATACGCAGTATTTT.

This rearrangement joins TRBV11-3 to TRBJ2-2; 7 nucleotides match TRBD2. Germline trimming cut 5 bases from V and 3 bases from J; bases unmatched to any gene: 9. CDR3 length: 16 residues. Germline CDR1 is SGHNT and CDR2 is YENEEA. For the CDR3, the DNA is TGTGCCAGCAGCCCCGCCGGGACTACGTACACCGGGGAGCTGTTTTTT. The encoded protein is CASSPAGTTYTGELFF. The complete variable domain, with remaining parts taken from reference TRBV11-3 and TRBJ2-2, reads EAGVVQSPRYKIIEKKQPVAFWCNPISGHNTLYWYLQNLGQGPELLIRYENEEAVDDSQLPKDRFSAERLKGVDSTLKIQPAELGDSAVYLCASSPAGTTYTGELFFGEGSRLTVL.

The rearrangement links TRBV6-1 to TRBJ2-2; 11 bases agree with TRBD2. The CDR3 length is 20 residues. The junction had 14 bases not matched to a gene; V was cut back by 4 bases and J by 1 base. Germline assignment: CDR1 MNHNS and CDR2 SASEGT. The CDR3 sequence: CASSVGREGLAEVNTGELFF. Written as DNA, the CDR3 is TGTGCCAGCAGTGTCGGCAGGGAGGGACTAGCGGAGGTGAACACCGGGGAGCTGTTTTTT.

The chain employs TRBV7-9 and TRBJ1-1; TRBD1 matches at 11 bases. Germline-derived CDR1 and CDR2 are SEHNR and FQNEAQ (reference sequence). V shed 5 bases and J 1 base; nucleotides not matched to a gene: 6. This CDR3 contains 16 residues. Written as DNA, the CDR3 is TGTGCCAGCAGCCCGGGACAGGGGGTTGAGAACACTGAAGCTTTCTTT. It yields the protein CASSPGQGVENTEAFF.

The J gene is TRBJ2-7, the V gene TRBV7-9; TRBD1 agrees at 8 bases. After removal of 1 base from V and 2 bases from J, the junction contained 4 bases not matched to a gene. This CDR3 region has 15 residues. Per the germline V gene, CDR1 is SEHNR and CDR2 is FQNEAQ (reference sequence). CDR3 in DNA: TGTGCCAGCAGCTTAGGGACAGGGATGACCTACGAGCAGTACTTC. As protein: CASSLGTGMTYEQYF.

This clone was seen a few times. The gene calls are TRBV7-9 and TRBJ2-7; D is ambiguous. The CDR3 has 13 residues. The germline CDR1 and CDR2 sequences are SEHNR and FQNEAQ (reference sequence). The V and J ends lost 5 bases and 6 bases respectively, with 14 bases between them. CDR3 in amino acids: CASSQNGFAEQYF. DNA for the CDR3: TGTGCCAGCAGCCAAAACGGGTTCGCCGAGCAGTACTTC.

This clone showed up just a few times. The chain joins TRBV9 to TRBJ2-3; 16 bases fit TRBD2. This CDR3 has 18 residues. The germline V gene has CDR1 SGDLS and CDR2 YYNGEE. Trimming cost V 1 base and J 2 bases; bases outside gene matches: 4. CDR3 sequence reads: CASSVQGLAGGPTDTQYF. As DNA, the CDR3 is TGTGCCAGCAGCGTACAGGGACTAGCGGGAGGGCCCACAGATACGCAGTATTTT.

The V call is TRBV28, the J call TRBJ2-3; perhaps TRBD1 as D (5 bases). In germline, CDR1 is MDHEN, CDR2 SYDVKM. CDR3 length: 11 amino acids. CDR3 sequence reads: CALGGTDTQYF. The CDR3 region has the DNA TGTGCGCTAGGGGGCACAGATACGCAGTATTTT.

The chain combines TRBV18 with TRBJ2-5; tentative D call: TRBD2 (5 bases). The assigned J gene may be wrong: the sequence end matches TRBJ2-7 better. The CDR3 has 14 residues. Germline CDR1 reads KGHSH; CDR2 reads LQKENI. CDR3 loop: CASSPGVGSYEQYF. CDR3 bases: TGTGCCAGCTCACCCGGGGTGGGCTCCTACGAGCAGTACTTC.

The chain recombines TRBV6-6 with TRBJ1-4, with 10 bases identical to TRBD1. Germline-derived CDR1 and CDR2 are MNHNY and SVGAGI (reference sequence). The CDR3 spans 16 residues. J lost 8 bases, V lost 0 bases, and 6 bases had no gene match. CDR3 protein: CASSYSEDRGGEKLFF. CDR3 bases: TGTGCCAGCAGTTACTCAGAGGACAGGGGGGGGGAAAAACTGTTTTTT.

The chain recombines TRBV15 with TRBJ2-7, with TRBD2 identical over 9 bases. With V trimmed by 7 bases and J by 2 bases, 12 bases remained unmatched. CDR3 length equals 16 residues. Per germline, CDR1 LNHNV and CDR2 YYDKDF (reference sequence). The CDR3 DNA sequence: TGTGCCACCACCAACTACCCACTAGCGGGTACCTACGAGCAGTACTTC. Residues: CATTNYPLAGTYEQYF.